This TCR beta chain was recovered during a study of OX40 agonist ivuxolimab in advanced cancers. Background on the study: Males comprised 70% to 90% of the group, whose mean age was approximately 62 years (range roughly 20 to 90).

Germline V gives CDR1 MGHRA, CDR2 YSYEKL. Trimming left V 4 bases short and J 1 base short, with 11 bases between. The CDR3 is 14 amino acids. The assay was immunoSEQ multiplex PCR, and TCRdb's table has in-frame clones only and misses some. The table lists about 40,000 clones, around nine tenths of them singletons. Notes on this clone: Its cognate antigen is unknown.

Regarding the study as a whole: Also present in some nonresponders was a low level of normalized T-cell clonal expansion. Clonal expansion from baseline to week 6 occurred in both CD4+ and CD8+ T cells.

This specimen was CD4+ or CD8+ T cells sorted from blood, taken in a trial of the OX40 agonist ivuxolimab. V gene TRBV4-1 combines with J gene TRBJ2-7; D may be TRBD1 (6 bases). This sequence originates from an adult with an advanced solid tumor such as melanoma, head and neck, liver or kidney cancer. This CDR3 reads CASSLQGFSYEQYF. CDR3 coding DNA: TGCGCCAGCAGCCTACAGGGTTTTTCCTACGAGCAGTACTTC.